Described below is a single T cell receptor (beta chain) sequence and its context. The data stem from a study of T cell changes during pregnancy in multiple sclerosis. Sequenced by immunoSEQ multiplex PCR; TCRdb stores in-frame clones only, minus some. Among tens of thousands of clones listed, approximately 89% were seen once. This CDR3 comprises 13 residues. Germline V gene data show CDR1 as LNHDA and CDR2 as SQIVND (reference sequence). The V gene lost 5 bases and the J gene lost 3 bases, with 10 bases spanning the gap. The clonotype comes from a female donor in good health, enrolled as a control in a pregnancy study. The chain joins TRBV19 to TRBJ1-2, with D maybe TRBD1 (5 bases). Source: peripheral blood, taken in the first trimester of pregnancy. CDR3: CASSYGGDYGYTF. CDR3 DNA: TGTGCCAGTAGTTACGGGGGTGACTATGGCTACACCTTC.